The 7 T cell receptor beta chains below were found in one sample sequenced in a study of blood T cell dynamics during melanoma immunotherapy (dated by TCRdb to 2018 to 2020). This specimen's time point label, interpreted: week 3, after first cycle of checkpoint inhibitor. The receptor library was made with the immunoSEQ multiplex PCR assay. TCRdb limited this immuneACCESS table to in-frame rearrangements with V and J called. A share of clones is missing; checked studies link under half to unresolved V genes, and the rest is unexplained. Present in this sample are more than 14,000 clones, around 88% of which were seen just once. The ten largest make up approximately 8.1% of the sample. The sequencing used blood, collected from a patient treated with checkpoint blockade. These receptor sequences come from a human donor with melanoma.

The CDR3 DNA reads as TGTGCCAGCAGCAGACCACCCTCCACTAGCGCGAACTACGAGCAGTACTTC. Translating gives CASSRPPSTSANYEQYF. The chain combines TRBV7-9 with TRBJ2-5, with 7 bases matching TRBD2. Gene TRBJ2-7 matches the end of the DNA better, so the J call may be wrong. Germline V gene lookup returns CDR1 SEHNR and CDR2 FQNEAQ (reference sequence). CDR3 length: 17 amino acids.

The chain couples TRBV2 to TRBJ2-3, with D possibly TRBD1 on 5 matching bases. This CDR3 is 14 amino acids long. The germline V gene has CDR1 SNHLY and CDR2 FYNNEI. V was pared by 9 bases and J by 0 bases, with 13 bases between. CDR3 sequence reads: CASSGQGSTDTQYF. CDR3 bases: TGTGCCAGTTCAGGACAAGGAAGCACAGATACGCAGTATTTT.

This clone was seen a handful of times. Mismatch with germline at one junction end may stem from a read error. The rearrangement uses TRBV29-1 and TRBJ2-7; D tentatively reads TRBD1 or TRBD2 (5 bases each). This CDR3 contains 14 residues. Germline V gene sequence: CDR1 SQVTM, CDR2 ANQGSEA. CDR3 bases: TGCAGCGTCGAAGAAGGGGACCTCGGGTACGAGCAGTACTTC. This translates into CSVEEGDLGYEQYF.

A single count supports this clone. This chain links TRBV11-2 with TRBJ2-5; 10 bases agree with TRBD1. This CDR3 is 13 amino acids long. CDR1 and CDR2 from the germline V gene are SGHAT and FQNNGV. The J segment lost 4 bases and the V segment lost 5 bases, leaving 1 base of the junction unmatched. DNA of the CDR3: TGTGCCAGCAGCGGGGACAGGGGAGAGACCCAGTACTTC. Its translation: CASSGDRGETQYF. Based on the CDR3 plus reference TRBV11-2 and TRBJ2-5, the full variable domain is EAGVAQSPRYKIIEKRQSVAFWCNPISGHATLYWYQQILGQGPKLLIQFQNNGVVDDSQLPKDRFSAERLKGVDSTLKIQPAKLEDSAVYLCASSGDRGETQYFGPGTRLLVL.

This clone appeared a few times. The rearrangement joins TRBV28 to TRBJ1-1; D is perhaps TRBD1 (6 bases). The germline V gene encodes CDR1 MDHEN and CDR2 SYDVKM. This CDR3 spans 11 amino acids. CDR3 coding DNA: TGTTCCGCCTCCGGACAGCTTGAAGCTTTCTTT. This codes for CSASGQLEAFF. Full variable domain (outside the CDR3, taken from reference TRBV28 and TRBJ1-1): DVKVTQSSRYLVKRTGEKVFLECVQDMDHENMFWYRQDPGLGLRLIYFSYDVKMKEKGDIPEGYSVSREKKERFSLILESASTNQTSMYLCSASGQLEAFFGQGTRLTVV.

This chain joins TRBV7-3 and TRBJ2-7, with D unresolved. The CDR3 loop spans 15 amino acids. CDR1 and CDR2 from the germline V gene are SGHTA and FQGTGA. V gave up 5 bases and J gave up 3 bases, with 17 bases separating them. CDR3 nucleotides: TGTGCCAGCAGCATCTCGAGTGGTCCCAGCTACGAGCAGTACTTC. It is translated as CASSISSGPSYEQYF.

The gene calls are TRBV29-1 and TRBJ2-4; D not resolved. The length of the CDR3 is 12 residues. The germline gives CDR1 SQVTM, CDR2 ANQGSEA. V gave up 3 bases and J gave up 5 bases, with 8 bases separating them. CDR3 amino acids: CSVDIDQNIQYF. For the CDR3, the DNA is TGCAGCGTTGATATAGATCAAAACATTCAGTACTTC.